The rows below give T cell receptor beta chains drawn from one sample of a study of response to subunit inactivated influenza vaccine. A single record per CDR3 protein comes from TCRdb applying MiXCR to the RT-PCR reads. The sample yields about 500,000 distinct CDR3 sequences, around 7.9% seen once. Sequenced material: PBMCs from blood, taken around 25 months after vaccination. The receptors stem from a man between 50 and 75 years old who received an inactivated influenza vaccine. CDR3s include the opening cysteine and the closing phenylalanine or tryptophan. D genes are given only for firm matches. Size is stated for part of the rows, as once, few or many counts, or as a class when the clone is expanded.

j_call | cdr3_length | d_call | clone_size | v_call | cdr3_aa | cdr3_nt
TRBJ2-7 | 17 | TRBD2 | - | TRBV6-2/TRBV6-3 | CASSYGLLAGGHYEQYF | TGTGCCAGCAGTTACGGACTATTAGCGGGAGGGCACTACGAGCAGTACTTC
TRBJ1-1 | 15 | - | - | TRBV29-1 | CSVRSISAIGTEAFF | TGCAGCGTTCGATCCATTTCGGCAATTGGAACTGAAGCTTTCTTT
TRBJ2-7 | 12 | - | few | TRBV20-1 | CSARESQGKTYF | TGCAGTGCTAGAGAATCCCAGGGGAAGACGTACTTC
TRBJ1-1 | 15 | - | few | TRBV3-1 | CASSQGVGMNTEAFF | TGTGCCAGCAGCCAAGGGGTGGGGATGAACACTGAAGCTTTCTTT
TRBJ2-3 | 15 | TRBD2 | many | TRBV14 | CASSRGGAGRYTQYF | TGTGCCAGCAGTCGGGGAGGAGCGGGACGATATACGCAGTATTTT
TRBJ2-2 | 19 | - | - | TRBV12-3/TRBV12-4 | CACSSLPVQGIKNTGELFF | TGTGCCTGCAGTTCCCTCCCGGTACAGGGAATAAAGAACACCGGGGAGCTGTTTTTT
TRBJ2-1 | 15 | TRBD1 | many | TRBV7-2 | CASSYRTGWVNEQFF | TGTGCCAGCAGCTATAGGACAGGGTGGGTCAATGAGCAGTTCTTC
TRBJ2-1 | 14 | - | few | TRBV5-1 | CASSLAPGNNEQFF | TGCGCCAGCAGCTTGGCCCCAGGCAACAATGAGCAGTTCTTC
TRBJ2-2 | 19 | TRBD2 | - | TRBV11-2 | CASSRLPPRLAGATGELFF | TGTGCCAGCAGCCGCCTCCCCCCTAGGCTAGCGGGAGCCACCGGGGAGCTGTTTTTT
TRBJ1-5 | 15 | - | - | TRBV5-5 | CASSGRWDGNQPQHF | TGTGCCAGCAGTGGCCGGTGGGATGGCAATCAGCCCCAGCATTTT
TRBJ1-2 | 15 | - | - | TRBV6-1 | CASSESGVPGYGYTF | TGTGCCAGCAGTGAAAGTGGCGTACCGGGCTATGGCTACACCTTC
TRBJ2-5 | 15 | - | - | TRBV25-1 | CASSARKGWGETQYF | TGTGCCAGCAGTGCTAGGAAGGGGTGGGGGGAGACCCAGTACTTC
TRBJ2-7 | 12 | - | few | TRBV12-3/TRBV12-4 | CASSPARGSRYF | TGTGCCAGCAGTCCGGCGAGGGGCAGTAGGTACTTC
TRBJ2-2 | 16 | TRBD1 | - | TRBV11-2 | CASSTQTGSNTGELFF | TGTGCCAGCAGCACCCAGACAGGGTCGAACACCGGGGAGCTGTTTTTT
TRBJ1-2 | 13 | - | few | TRBV28 | CASSPGHLYGYTF | TGTGCCAGCAGTCCGGGACATCTCTATGGCTACACCTTC
TRBJ1-2 | 11 | - | many | TRBV2 | CASSGEYGYTF | TGTGCCAGCAGTGGGGAGTATGGCTACACCTTC
TRBJ2-5 | 13 | - | few | TRBV19 | CASSTPRRETQYF | TGTGCCAGTAGTACCCCTCGGCGGGAGACCCAGTACTTC
TRBJ2-7 | 14 | - | - | TRBV7-9 | CASNRDSSPYEQYF | TGTGCCAGCAACCGCGACTCTTCTCCCTACGAGCAGTACTTC
TRBJ1-1 | 15 | TRBD1 | - | TRBV20-1 | CSAIPPGQGKPEAFF | TGCAGTGCTATCCCTCCGGGACAGGGGAAGCCTGAAGCTTTCTTT
TRBJ1-1 | 13 | - | - | TRBV6-2/TRBV6-3 | CASSYSTVTEAFF | TGTGCCAGCAGTTACTCGACGGTAACTGAAGCTTTCTTT
TRBJ1-4 | 16 | - | many | TRBV6-5 | CASSYSTGNRNEKLFF | TGTGCCAGCAGTTACTCGACGGGCAACCGAAATGAAAAACTGTTTTTT
TRBJ1-2 | 13 | - | - | TRBV6-6 | CASSRLNRDGYTF | TGTGCCAGCAGTCGATTAAACAGGGACGGCTACACCTTC
TRBJ2-7 | 15 | - | few | TRBV6-5 | CASSYSQRAIYEQYF | TGTGCCAGCAGTTACTCGCAACGGGCCATCTACGAGCAGTACTTC
TRBJ1-2 | 16 | TRBD1 | many | TRBV29-1 | CSVVGQGPKLNYGYTF | TGCAGCGTTGTCGGACAGGGACCCAAACTTAACTATGGCTACACCTTC
TRBJ1-1 | 13 | TRBD1 | few | TRBV6-1 | CASRGTGDTEAFF | TGTGCCAGCAGGGGGACAGGGGACACTGAAGCTTTCTTT
TRBJ2-5 | 12 | TRBD1 | many | TRBV20-1 | CSAGQGMKTQYF | TGCAGTGCTGGACAGGGGATGAAGACCCAGTACTTC
TRBJ2-3 | 12 | - | many | TRBV28 | CASSSNADTQYF | TGTGCCAGCAGTTCAAACGCAGATACGCAGTATTTT
TRBJ1-3 | 14 | TRBD1 | many | TRBV2 | CASSTGVTGNTIYF | TGTGCCAGCAGCACAGGGGTAACTGGAAACACCATATATTTT
TRBJ2-5 | 15 | TRBD2 | few | TRBV12-3/TRBV12-4 | CASSLPSGRQETQYF | TGTGCCAGCAGTTTGCCTAGCGGGCGCCAAGAGACCCAGTACTTC
TRBJ1-1 | 13 | - | many | TRBV3-1 | CASSADSNTEAFF | TGTGCCAGCAGCGCTGACAGCAACACTGAAGCTTTCTTT
TRBJ1-2 | 15 | - | many | TRBV12-3/TRBV12-4 | CASIPLQAPNYGYTF | TGTGCCAGCATTCCCTTACAGGCACCTAACTATGGCTACACCTTC
TRBJ2-2 | 12 | TRBD1 | few | TRBV20-1 | CSAGDRIGELFF | TGCAGTGCTGGGGACAGGATCGGGGAGCTGTTTTTT
TRBJ1-1 | 14 | - | few | TRBV3-1 | CASSPRVLNTEAFF | TGTGCCAGCAGCCCCAGGGTCTTGAACACTGAAGCTTTCTTT
TRBJ2-1 | 14 | - | many | TRBV27 | CASSLSGPYNEQFF | TGTGCCAGCAGTTTATCTGGCCCTTACAATGAGCAGTTCTTC
TRBJ2-7 | 14 | - | many | TRBV7-2 | CASSRSEASYEQYF | TGTGCCAGCAGCCGATCGGAGGCCTCCTACGAGCAGTACTTC
TRBJ2-2 | 15 | - | many | TRBV15 | CATRSGRRLAGELFF | TGTGCCACTAGATCCGGACGCCGGCTAGCCGGGGAGCTGTTTTTT
TRBJ2-1 | 16 | - | - | TRBV21-1 | CASSNGGRPPYNEQFF | TGTGCCAGCAGCAATGGGGGGCGCCCCCCCTACAATGAGCAGTTCTTC
TRBJ2-5 | 14 | TRBD2 | - | TRBV15 | CATSRRTSPETQYF | TGTGCCACCAGCAGACGGACTAGTCCGGAGACCCAGTACTTC
TRBJ1-4 | 17 | - | few | TRBV20-1 | CSARDVGRYRVNGELFF | TGCAGTGCTAGAGATGTGGGAAGGTACAGGGTGAACGGAGAACTGTTTTTT
TRBJ2-7 | 15 | - | few | TRBV4-1 | CASSQGLRSSYEQYF | TGCGCCAGCAGCCAAGGGTTACGGAGCTCCTACGAGCAGTACTTC
TRBJ2-5 | 13 | TRBD1 | - | TRBV14 | CASSQGTGRTQYF | TGTGCCAGCAGCCAAGGGACAGGGAGGACCCAGTACTTC
TRBJ2-7 | 14 | - | - | TRBV4-3 | CASSPSVFNYEQYF | TGCGCCAGCAGCCCATCAGTATTTAACTACGAGCAGTACTTC
TRBJ1-1 | 14 | - | many | TRBV14 | CASSVQGRYTEAFF | TGTGCCAGCAGCGTCCAGGGGAGATACACTGAAGCTTTCTTT